The clone carrying this T cell receptor (beta chain) turned up a few times. The antigen is undetermined. The ends were cut back, 0 bases at V and 4 bases at J, with 12 bases in the middle. The CDR3 covers 15 residues. Looked up from germline, CDR1 is MNHEY and CDR2 is SVGEGT. Original handling: To classify distant metastasis in papillary thyroid cancer, a model was built from CDR3 differences across clinicopathological groups. TCRdb reprocessed the PCR reads via MiXCR. TCRdb's processing, not the study's, gives the V and J calls here. The sample yields roughly 15,000 clones, 31% seen once. This specimen belongs to a study of metastatic and nonmetastatic thyroid tumors. Study overall: From malignant and benign thyroid patients, repertoires in blood and in tumor or nodule tissue were compared. Study-wide points: In blood and tumor, TCR beta diversity was reportedly significantly higher in malignant thyroid tumors than in benign nodules.

Prior to thyroid surgery, none of the patients had received any treatment. Sequencing was performed on blood. The origin of this receptor is a female donor with papillary thyroid cancer or a benign thyroid nodule (not recorded which). Some clones in this sample may be carry-over from other donors' samples. The rearrangement uses TRBV6-2 or TRBV6-3 and TRBJ1-1, with a possible D match to TRBD1 (5 bases). CDR3 amino acids: CASSYSQDTGTEAFF. In DNA form, the CDR3 reads TGTGCCAGCAGTTACTCCCAAGACACAGGCACTGAAGCTTTCTTT.